This note documents a single T cell receptor (beta chain) sequence. The CDR3 consists of 15 residues. CDR1 is LNHNV, CDR2 YYDKDF, per germline (reference sequence). The V gene lost 0 bases and the J gene lost 11 bases, with 17 bases spanning the gap. The sample originates from a study of graft-versus-host responses after intestinal transplantation. Clones were read by immunoSEQ multiplex PCR, and TCRdb kept only the in-frame ones, dropping some. The data show roughly 70,000 clones, with 92% seen just once and around 7.1% held by the top ten. This clonotype was sampled from a human patient who received an intestinal transplant, so some T cells may come from the graft donor. This sample comprised bone marrow, obtained roughly 780 days after intestinal transplantation. This sequence joins TRBV15 and TRBJ2-1, with unresolved D. The CDR3 loop is CATSRDFLSVLQQFF. As DNA, the CDR3 is TGTGCCACCAGCAGAGATTTTCTTTCAGTGTTGCAGCAGTTCTTC.